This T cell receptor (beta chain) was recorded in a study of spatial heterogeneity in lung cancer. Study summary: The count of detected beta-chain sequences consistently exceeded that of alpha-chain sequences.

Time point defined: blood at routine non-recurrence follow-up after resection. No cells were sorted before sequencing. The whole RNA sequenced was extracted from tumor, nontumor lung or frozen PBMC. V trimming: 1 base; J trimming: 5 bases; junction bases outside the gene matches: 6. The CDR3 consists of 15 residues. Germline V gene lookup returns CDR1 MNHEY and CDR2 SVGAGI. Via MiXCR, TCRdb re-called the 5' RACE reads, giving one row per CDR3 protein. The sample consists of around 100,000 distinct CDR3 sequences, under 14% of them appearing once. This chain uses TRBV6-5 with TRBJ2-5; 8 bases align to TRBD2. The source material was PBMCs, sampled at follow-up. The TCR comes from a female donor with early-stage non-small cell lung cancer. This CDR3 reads CASSYWRGDGETQYF. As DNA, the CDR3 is TGTGCCAGCAGTTACTGGCGGGGGGACGGGGAGACCCAGTACTTC.